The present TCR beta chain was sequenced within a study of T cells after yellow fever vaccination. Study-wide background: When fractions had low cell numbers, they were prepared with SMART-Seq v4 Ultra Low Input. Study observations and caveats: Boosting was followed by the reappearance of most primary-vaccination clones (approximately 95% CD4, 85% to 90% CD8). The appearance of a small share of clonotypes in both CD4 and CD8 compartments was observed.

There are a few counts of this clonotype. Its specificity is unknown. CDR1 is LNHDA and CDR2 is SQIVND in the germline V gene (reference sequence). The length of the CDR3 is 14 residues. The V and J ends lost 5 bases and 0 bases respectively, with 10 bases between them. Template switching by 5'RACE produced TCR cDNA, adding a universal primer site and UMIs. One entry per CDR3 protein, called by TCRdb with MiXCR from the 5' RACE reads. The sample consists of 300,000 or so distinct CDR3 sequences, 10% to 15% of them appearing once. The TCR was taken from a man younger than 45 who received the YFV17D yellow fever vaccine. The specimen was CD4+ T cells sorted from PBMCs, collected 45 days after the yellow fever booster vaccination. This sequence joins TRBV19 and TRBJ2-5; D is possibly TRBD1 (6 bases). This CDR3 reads CASSSRTDQETQYF. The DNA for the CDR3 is TGTGCCAGTAGTTCGCGGACAGACCAAGAGACCCAGTACTTC.